This TCR beta chain originates from a study of blood T cell repertoires in COVID-19. Overall study context: From the United States, Italy and Spain came samples of acute and convalescent COVID-19. T cells, B-cell-depleted T cells, or PBMCs supplied cDNA or gDNA.

The CDR3 runs to 14 residues. Germline V gives CDR1 SEHNR, CDR2 FQNEAQ (reference sequence). Trimming shortened V by 5 bases and J by 5 bases, and 13 bases separated the two germline ends. This clone was recorded a few times. In the study's own analysis: Reference gene primers were amplified, and this amplification served to estimate nucleated cell counts. TCRdb's table, derived via immunoSEQ multiplex PCR, lists solely in-frame clones and lacks some. For V, J and clone size, that table is used; D and trimming come from the DNA. The sample contains over 50,000 clones, approximately 81% of which appear only once.

The V and J genes are TRBV7-9 and TRBJ2-1; no reliable D call. The sequencing sample was made of peripheral blood. The clonotype was recovered from a man aged 50 to 60 with acute or convalescent COVID-19. The CDR3 protein is CASSHSTANNEQFF. CDR3 DNA: TGTGCCAGCAGCCATAGTACCGCAAACAATGAGCAGTTCTTC.